Presented here are 10 T cell receptor beta chains from one specimen sequenced in a study of T cell responses to AZD1222 COVID-19 vaccine. Sequencing used immunoSEQ multiplex PCR; TCRdb keeps in-frame clones, though not all of them. The sample records about 73,000 clones, roughly 87% being singletons. The sample was peripheral blood, taken 28 days after the second AZD1222 dose. These receptors came from an adult who received the AZD1222 COVID-19 vaccine.

The rearrangement links TRBV11-3 to TRBJ2-5; 11 bases map to TRBD2. Germline V CDR1 and CDR2: SGHNT, YENEEA. The J segment lost 5 bases and the V segment lost 1 base, leaving 6 bases of the junction unmatched. This CDR3 spans 16 amino acids. This CDR3 reads CASSLVPSGRRETQYF. The CDR3 DNA is TGTGCCAGCAGCTTAGTGCCTAGCGGGAGGCGCGAGACCCAGTACTTC. Looking up the rest from reference TRBV11-3 and TRBJ2-5 gives the full variable domain: EAGVVQSPRYKIIEKKQPVAFWCNPISGHNTLYWYLQNLGQGPELLIRYENEEAVDDSQLPKDRFSAERLKGVDSTLKIQPAELGDSAVYLCASSLVPSGRRETQYFGPGTRLLVL.

J is TRBJ1-1 and V is TRBV10-3, with D possibly matching TRBD1 (6 bases). CDR1 is ENHRY and CDR2 is SYGVKD in the germline V gene. The ends were cut back, 7 bases at V and 0 bases at J, with 21 bases in the middle. The CDR3 covers 17 residues. The CDR3 loop is CAITQRGGRGMNTEAFF. The DNA of the CDR3 is TGTGCCATCACCCAAAGGGGGGGAAGGGGGATGAACACTGAAGCTTTCTTT.

V and J are TRBV6-5 and TRBJ1-3, with no clear D. This CDR3 contains 14 residues. Germline V CDR1 and CDR2: MNHEY, SVGAGI. V lost 7 bases, J lost 0 bases, and 10 bases lay in between. The CDR3 nucleotides are TGTGCCAGCACGGACTTCAACTCTGGAAACACCATATATTTT. Translated: CASTDFNSGNTIYF.

The chain joins TRBV4-3 to TRBJ2-5; D may match TRBD1 or TRBD2 (5 bases each). The V gene lost 0 bases and the J gene lost 4 bases, with 12 bases spanning the gap. The CDR3 sequence is 15 residues long. Germline CDR1 is LGHNA and CDR2 is YSLEER. The CDR3 DNA sequence: TGCGCCAGCAGCCAAGAGTTGAGGGGAAGAGAGACCCAGTACTTC. It specifies CASSQELRGRETQYF.

The chain has TRBV14 and TRBJ2-5; possibly TRBD1 for D (6 bases). The V end lost 2 bases, the J end lost 5 bases, and 15 bases lay between the germline ends. The CDR3 is made up of 15 amino acids. Looked up from germline, CDR1 is SGHDN and CDR2 is FVKESK. In nucleotides, the CDR3 is TGTGCCAGCAGCCAACCGCAGGGGTTATTGGAGACCCAGTACTTC. It is translated as CASSQPQGLLETQYF.

The chain combines TRBV5-1 with TRBJ1-1, with D hard to call. Trimming removed 4 bases from V and 0 bases from J, with 7 bases in between. The length of the CDR3 is 13 residues. Germline CDR1 SGHRS, CDR2 YFSETQ. Here the CDR3 reads CASSVKMNTEAFF. CDR3 sequence (DNA): TGCGCCAGCAGCGTGAAGATGAACACTGAAGCTTTCTTT. Full variable domain (outside the CDR3, taken from reference TRBV5-1 and TRBJ1-1): KAGVTQTPRYLIKTRGQQVTLSCSPISGHRSVSWYQQTPGQGLQFLFEYFSETQRNKGNFPGRFSGRQFSNSRSEMNVSTLELGDSALYLCASSVKMNTEAFFGQGTRLTVV.

Here the CDR3 DNA reads TGTGCCAGCAGCCCAGCCTTAGGACAGGGACACCATGGCTACACCTTC. It translates to CASSPALGQGHHGYTF. The gene calls are TRBV3-1 (or the pseudogene TRBV3-2) and TRBJ1-2, with 8 nucleotides matching TRBD1. The junction had 13 bases not matched to a gene; V was cut back by 4 bases and J by 6 bases. CDR3 length: 16 residues. Germline CDR1 and CDR2: LGHDT and YNNKEL (reference sequence).

This chain connects TRBV11-3 to TRBJ2-3; TRBD2 matches 7 bases. The CDR3 contains 15 residues. Germline V gene lookup returns CDR1 SGHNT and CDR2 YENEEA. Trimming at V came to 2 bases and at J to 1 base, leaving 3 bases not matched to a gene. The chain's CDR3 is CASSLIAGGTDTQYF. CDR3 coding DNA: TGTGCCAGCAGCTTAATTGCGGGAGGCACAGATACGCAGTATTTT.

The count of this clone is one. In nucleotides, the CDR3 is TGTGCCAGCAGCGTAGGACAGCATAATTCACCCCTCCACTTT. This codes for CASSVGQHNSPLHF. The J gene is TRBJ1-6, the V gene TRBV9; D perhaps matches TRBD1 (5 bases). There are 14 residues in the CDR3. The V gene lost 0 bases and the J gene lost 5 bases, with 6 bases spanning the gap. Germline-derived CDR1 and CDR2 are SGDLS and YYNGEE.

The chain's CDR3 is CASSIAGSSYNEQFF. CDR3 nucleotides: TGTGCCAGTAGTATCGCAGGCAGCTCCTACAATGAGCAGTTCTTC. This rearrangement joins TRBV19 to TRBJ2-1; D call uncertain. V was cut by 3 bases and J by 0 bases, with 9 bases left in between. This CDR3 is built from 15 residues. Germline CDR1 and CDR2: LNHDA and SQIVND (reference sequence).